A single sample gave rise to the 29 T cell receptor beta chains below, sequenced in a study of beta chain features in type 1 diabetes. These receptors are not linked to any known antigen. Findings and limits, study-wide: All four CD4+ subsets of Type 1 diabetes patients contained TCRB CDR3s that were moderately but significantly shorter.

What was sequenced were expressed TCRB transcripts, since all of the isolated RNA had been reverse transcribed. Generated by immunoSEQ multiplex PCR, the TCRdb table keeps only in-frame clones and is missing some. The sample has roughly 250,000 clones, 20% seen once. Sequenced: naive CD4+ T cells from blood. The receptor set was obtained from a woman aged 40-49 years with type 1 diabetes.

The sample holds one count of this clone. This chain connects TRBV11-1 to TRBJ2-6, with a tentative D call TRBD2 (5 bases). The V gene lost 1 base and the J gene lost 0 bases, with 10 bases spanning the gap. Per the germline V gene, CDR1 is SGHAT and CDR2 is FQDESV (reference sequence). The CDR3 loop spans 17 amino acids. The CDR3 DNA follows: TGTGCCAGCAGCTTAGAACGCCGGGACTCTGGGGCCAACGTCCTGACTTTC. As protein: CASSLERRDSGANVLTF.

This rearrangement joins TRBV18 to TRBJ2-7; 7 nucleotides agree with TRBD1. The CDR3 is made up of 15 amino acids. Trimming at V came to 5 bases and at J to 0 bases, leaving 7 bases not matched to a gene. Germline V lookup: CDR1 KGHSH, CDR2 LQKENI. The CDR3 reads CASSSGQTNSYEQYF. CDR3 coding DNA: TGTGCCAGCTCATCGGGACAGACCAACTCCTACGAGCAGTACTTC.

The sample holds a few counts of this clone. The genes are TRBV9 and TRBJ1-4; no firm D call. Germline lookup yields CDR1 SGDLS and CDR2 YYNGEE. Trimming pared 4 bases from V and 7 bases from J, leaving 11 bases between. The CDR3 contains 13 residues. DNA of the CDR3: TGTGCCAGCAGCCCCGCCGGGAGTGAAAAACTGTTTTTT. As protein: CASSPAGSEKLFF.

This clone was counted a few times. The rearrangement uses TRBV29-1 and TRBJ1-1; 10 bases agree with TRBD1. Unmatched junction bases numbered 10, after V lost 6 bases and J lost 3 bases. Germline CDR1 and CDR2: SQVTM and ANQGSEA. CDR3 length equals 15 residues. CDR3 region: CSVGRQGARDTEAFF. The DNA for the CDR3 is TGCAGCGTAGGGAGACAGGGGGCGCGGGACACTGAAGCTTTCTTT.

This clone was detected a few times. This chain connects TRBV9 to TRBJ2-4; D may be TRBD1 (6 bases). CDR1 is SGDLS and CDR2 is YYNGEE in the germline V gene. V lost 0 bases and J lost 8, with 6 bases in between. The CDR3 sequence is 12 residues long. CDR3 sequence reads: CASSVEGDIQYF. CDR3 nucleotides: TGTGCCAGCAGCGTAGAGGGGGACATTCAGTACTTC. Supplemented by reference TRBV9 and TRBJ2-4, the full variable domain reads DSGVTQTPKHLITATGQRVTLRCSPRSGDLSVYWYQQSLDQGLQFLIQYYNGEERAKGNILERFSAQQFPDLHSELNLSSLELGDSALYFCASSVEGDIQYFGAGTRLSVL.

This clone appeared a few times. The chain uses TRBV7-9 and TRBJ2-5; 8 bases line up with TRBD1. The CDR3 contains 15 residues. V gave up 5 bases and J gave up 4 bases; unmatched junction bases: 9. Germline V gives CDR1 SEHNR, CDR2 FQNEAQ (reference sequence). CDR3 sequence (DNA): TGTGCCAGCAGCACCCGACAGGGGAACAGAGAGACCCAGTACTTC. It encodes CASSTRQGNRETQYF.

This clone has only one observation. The rearrangement links TRBV14 to TRBJ1-4; the match to TRBD1 covers 7 bases. After removal of 2 bases from V and 8 bases from J, the junction contained 5 bases not matched to a gene. This CDR3 spans 14 amino acids. Germline CDR1 is SGHDN and CDR2 is FVKESK. DNA for the CDR3: TGTGCCAGCAGCCAACAGGGGGGAGTGGAAAAACTGTTTTTT. This sequence encodes CASSQQGGVEKLFF.

V gene TRBV9 combines with J gene TRBJ2-7; 13 positions match TRBD2. Germline-derived CDR1 and CDR2 are SGDLS and YYNGEE. J gave up 4 bases and V 2 bases, and 3 bases lay outside the gene matches. CDR3 size: 15 residues. Here the CDR3 reads CASSVGLAGPYEQYF. The DNA for the CDR3 is TGTGCCAGCAGCGTGGGACTAGCGGGGCCATACGAGCAGTACTTC.

The chain has TRBV6-5 and TRBJ2-1; 9 bases match TRBD1. Trimming at V came to 0 bases and at J to 9 bases, leaving 9 bases not matched to a gene. CDR3 length: 16 residues. Per germline, CDR1 MNHEY and CDR2 SVGAGI. DNA for the CDR3: TGTGCCAGCAGTTACTCTGGGACAGGGATTGCTGGTGAGCAGTTCTTC. Translation: CASSYSGTGIAGEQFF.

The gene calls are TRBV2 and TRBJ2-3; TRBD1 is a possible D gene (5 bases). Germline V gene sequence: CDR1 SNHLY, CDR2 FYNNEI. CDR3 length: 14 residues. Trimming stripped 4 bases from V and 5 bases from J, with 13 bases between. The CDR3 bases are TGTGCCAGCAGTGGACAGATTCCCCGAGATACGCAGTATTTT. Protein product: CASSGQIPRDTQYF.

This chain uses TRBV29-1 with TRBJ2-3; tentative D call: TRBD2 (5 bases). This CDR3 spans 14 amino acids. The V end lost 6 bases, the J end lost 2 bases, and 15 bases lay between the germline ends. CDR1 SQVTM and CDR2 ANQGSEA come from the germline V gene. The CDR3 DNA is TGCAGCGTCAGGAATGTAGCGCCCACAGATACGCAGTATTTT. Translation gives CSVRNVAPTDTQYF.

In this sample, this clone turned up a few times. The rearrangement uses TRBV28 and TRBJ1-5; possibly TRBD1 for D (6 bases). The CDR3 consists of 14 residues. CDR1 and CDR2 from the germline V gene are MDHEN and SYDVKM. V lost 4 bases, J lost 5 bases, and 12 bases lay in between. In nucleotides, the CDR3 is TGTGCCAGCAGTTCTGGACAGTACCATCAGCCCCAGCATTTT. Translating it yields CASSSGQYHQPQHF.

This clone was seen a few times. V gene TRBV4-3 combines with J gene TRBJ2-3, with 10 bases lining up with TRBD2. This CDR3 comprises 15 residues. CDR1 is LGHNA, CDR2 YSLEER, per germline. The V and J ends lost 4 bases and 7 bases, in that order; junction bases with no gene match: 8. The CDR3 region is CASSPLAGDANTQYF. The CDR3 region has the DNA TGCGCCAGCAGCCCGCTAGCGGGGGATGCGAATACGCAGTATTTT.

The rearrangement uses TRBV4-1 and TRBJ2-7; TRBD2 is a possible D gene (6 bases). The V and J ends lost 0 bases and 2 bases respectively, with 11 bases between them. The CDR3 has 15 residues. In germline, CDR1 is MGHRA, CDR2 YSYEKL. DNA of the CDR3: TGCGCCAGCAGCCAAGATTGGAGGGGCCCCTACGAGCAGTACTTC. Translated: CASSQDWRGPYEQYF.

This clone was found a few times. The chain employs TRBV9 and TRBJ2-7; TRBD1 matches at 7 bases. J was trimmed by 5 bases and V by 0 bases; bases with no gene match: 8. Germline values: CDR1 SGDLS, CDR2 YYNGEE. The CDR3 is 15 residues long. The CDR3 here is CASSVAPTGSHEQYF. The CDR3 DNA follows: TGTGCCAGCAGCGTAGCACCGACAGGGAGCCACGAGCAGTACTTC.

The V call is TRBV30, the J call TRBJ2-5; D uncertain. Germline values: CDR1 GTSNPN, CDR2 SVGIG (reference sequence). The CDR3 has 12 residues. The V and J ends lost 3 bases and 5 bases respectively, with 10 bases between them. For the CDR3, the DNA is TGTGCCTGGAGCGTTAGCTGGGAGACCCAGTACTTC. As protein: CAWSVSWETQYF.

The gene calls are TRBV27 and TRBJ2-7; TRBD1 matches at 8 bases. Trimming cost V 5 bases and J 2 bases; bases outside gene matches: 8. Germline assignment: CDR1 MNHEY and CDR2 SMNVEV (reference sequence). The CDR3 consists of 15 residues. The chain's CDR3 is CASSPRQGPTYEQYF. The CDR3 DNA sequence: TGTGCCAGCAGTCCCCGACAGGGGCCAACCTACGAGCAGTACTTC.

CDR3 in DNA: TGTGCCAGCAGTTCACCCCGGGATTCTCAAGAGACCCAGTACTTC. Its translation: CASSSPRDSQETQYF. The chain links TRBV7-2 to TRBJ2-5; perhaps TRBD2 as D (5 bases). The CDR3 spans 15 residues. With 6 bases removed from V and 2 bases from J, the gap between germline ends came to 16 bases. Per germline, CDR1 SGHTA and CDR2 FQGNSA. The complete variable domain, with remaining parts taken from reference TRBV7-2 and TRBJ2-5, reads GAGVSQSPSNKVTEKGKDVELRCDPISGHTALYWYRQSLGQGLEFLIYFQGNSAPDKSGLPSDRFSAERTGGSVSTLTIQRTQQEDSAVYLCASSSPRDSQETQYFGPGTRLLVL.

The chain couples TRBV4-2 to TRBJ2-1; the D gene is possibly TRBD2 (7 bases). The ends were cut back, 6 bases at V and 10 bases at J, with 13 bases in the middle. CDR3 length: 12 amino acids. Germline V gene sequence: CDR1 LGHNA, CDR2 YNFKEQ. The CDR3: CASRAGAQEQFF. The CDR3 coding sequence is TGTGCCAGCAGGGCGGGGGCTCAGGAGCAGTTCTTC.

V is TRBV2 and J is TRBJ1-2; no firm D call. With 4 bases removed from V and 4 bases from J, the gap between germline ends came to 10 bases. Germline V CDR1 and CDR2: SNHLY, FYNNEI. The CDR3 has 13 residues. The CDR3 sequence: CASSVTRTYGYTF. The CDR3 coding sequence is TGTGCCAGCAGTGTCACCAGAACCTATGGCTACACCTTC.

This clone showed up just a few times. The J gene is TRBJ2-3, the V gene TRBV27; 9 positions match TRBD2. CDR3 length: 15 residues. Trimming at V came to 6 bases and at J to 1 base, leaving 5 bases not matched to a gene. CDR1 and CDR2 (germline): MNHEY, SMNVEV (reference sequence). The CDR3 spells CASRERGVGTDTQYF. Here the CDR3 DNA reads TGTGCCAGCAGAGAGCGGGGGGTCGGCACAGATACGCAGTATTTT.

This clone was counted only a few times. In DNA, the CDR3 is TGTGCCAGCAGCGTACAGGGAAGCTCCTACGAGCAGTACTTC. Protein product: CASSVQGSSYEQYF. The chain couples TRBV9 to TRBJ2-7, with a weak D call TRBD1 (5 bases). The CDR3 spans 14 residues. V was cut by 1 base and J by 0 bases, with 8 bases left in between. Looked up from germline, CDR1 is SGDLS and CDR2 is YYNGEE.

The V and J genes are TRBV30 and TRBJ2-7; TRBD1 agrees at 7 bases. The CDR3 has 13 residues. J was trimmed by 5 bases and V by 2 bases; bases with no gene match: 6. The V gene's germline CDR1 is GTSNPN and CDR2 SVGIG (reference sequence). The CDR3 protein is CAWSTLGGDEQYF. CDR3 DNA: TGTGCCTGGAGTACCTTAGGGGGCGACGAGCAGTACTTC.

V gene TRBV13 combines with J gene TRBJ2-1; D possibly corresponds to TRBD1 (5 bases). CDR1 and CDR2 from the germline V gene are PRHDT and FYEKMQ (reference sequence). The CDR3 has 18 amino acids. The V and J ends lost 5 bases and 0 bases respectively, with 20 bases between them. The CDR3 DNA reads as TGTGCCAGCAGCCTCAACCCGAGACAGCTTCCCTCCTACAATGAGCAGTTCTTC. The encoded protein is CASSLNPRQLPSYNEQFF.

This clone was found a few times. This chain joins TRBV6-6 and TRBJ2-7; 8 bases are a match to TRBD1. CDR1 and CDR2 from the germline V gene are MNHNY and SVGAGI (reference sequence). V lost 6 bases and J lost 4; bases outside the gene matches: 2. The CDR3 covers 12 residues. CDR3 protein: CASSTGGYEQYF. The CDR3 coding sequence is TGTGCCAGCAGCACAGGGGGATACGAGCAGTACTTC.

Only a few counts were recorded for this clone. The rearrangement uses TRBV29-1 and TRBJ2-1; 11 bases agree with TRBD2. After removal of 5 bases from V and 6 bases from J, the junction contained 15 bases not matched to a gene. This CDR3 is built from 17 residues. Germline values: CDR1 SQVTM, CDR2 ANQGSEA. As DNA, the CDR3 is TGCAGCGTTCACCAAACCTTGACTAGCGGGGCACGCAATGAGCAGTTCTTC. Its protein is CSVHQTLTSGARNEQFF.

This clone has more than one count but fewer than ten. V gene TRBV9 combines with J gene TRBJ1-4; no definite D call. The V gene's germline CDR1 is SGDLS and CDR2 YYNGEE. This CDR3 is built from 14 residues. Trimming took 0 bases from V and 5 from J, leaving 8 bases between them. CDR3 in amino acids: CASSVGGYNEKLFF. The CDR3 region has the DNA TGTGCCAGCAGCGTAGGCGGATACAATGAAAAACTGTTTTTT. Combining the CDR3 with reference TRBV9 and TRBJ1-4 gives the whole variable domain DSGVTQTPKHLITATGQRVTLRCSPRSGDLSVYWYQQSLDQGLQFLIQYYNGEERAKGNILERFSAQQFPDLHSELNLSSLELGDSALYFCASSVGGYNEKLFFGSGTQLSVL.

This clone was observed a handful of times. The rearrangement joins TRBV28 to TRBJ1-5, with D tentatively TRBD1 (5 bases). The V end lost 6 bases, the J end lost 7 bases, and 10 bases lay between the germline ends. Germline values: CDR1 MDHEN, CDR2 SYDVKM. The CDR3 consists of 12 residues. CDR3 DNA: TGTGCCAGCAGGAAGGGGCTACAGCCCCAGCATTTT. This codes for CASRKGLQPQHF.

V and J are TRBV9 and TRBJ1-2, with a possible D match to TRBD1 (6 bases). Trimming shortened V by 4 bases and J by 0 bases, and 10 bases separated the two germline ends. In germline, CDR1 is SGDLS, CDR2 YYNGEE. The CDR3 has 14 amino acids. CDR3 protein: CASSRDTANYGYTF. Here the CDR3 DNA reads TGTGCCAGCAGCCGGGACACCGCTAACTATGGCTACACCTTC.